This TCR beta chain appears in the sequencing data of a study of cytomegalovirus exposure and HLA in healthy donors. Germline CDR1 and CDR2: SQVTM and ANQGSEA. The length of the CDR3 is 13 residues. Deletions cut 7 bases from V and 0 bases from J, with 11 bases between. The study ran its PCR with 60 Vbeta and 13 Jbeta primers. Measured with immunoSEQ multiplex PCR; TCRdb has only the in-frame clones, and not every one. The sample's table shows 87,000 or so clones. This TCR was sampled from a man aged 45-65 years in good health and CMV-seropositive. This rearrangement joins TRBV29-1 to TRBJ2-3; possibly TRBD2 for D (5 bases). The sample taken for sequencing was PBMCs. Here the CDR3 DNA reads TGCAGCGCCCCGAGGGTCAGCACAGATACGCAGTATTTT. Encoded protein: CSAPRVSTDTQYF.